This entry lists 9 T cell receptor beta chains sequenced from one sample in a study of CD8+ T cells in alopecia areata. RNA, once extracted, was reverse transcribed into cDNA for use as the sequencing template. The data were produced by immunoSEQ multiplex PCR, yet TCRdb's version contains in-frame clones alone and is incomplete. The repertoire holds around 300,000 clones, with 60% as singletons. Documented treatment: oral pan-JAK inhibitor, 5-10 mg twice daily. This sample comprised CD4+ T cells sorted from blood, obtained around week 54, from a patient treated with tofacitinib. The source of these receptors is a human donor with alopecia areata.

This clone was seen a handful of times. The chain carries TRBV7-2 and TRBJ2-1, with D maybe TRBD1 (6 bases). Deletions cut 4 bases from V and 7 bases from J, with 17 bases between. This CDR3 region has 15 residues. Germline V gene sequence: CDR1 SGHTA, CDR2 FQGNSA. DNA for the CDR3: TGTGCCAGCAGCTGGGGGCCGGGTTCAGTTAATGAGCAGTTCTTC. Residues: CASSWGPGSVNEQFF.

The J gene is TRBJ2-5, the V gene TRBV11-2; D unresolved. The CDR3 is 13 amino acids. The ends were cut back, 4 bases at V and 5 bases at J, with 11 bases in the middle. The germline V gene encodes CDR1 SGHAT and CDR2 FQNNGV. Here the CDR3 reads CASSWQALETQYF. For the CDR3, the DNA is TGTGCCAGCAGCTGGCAGGCCCTGGAGACCCAGTACTTC.

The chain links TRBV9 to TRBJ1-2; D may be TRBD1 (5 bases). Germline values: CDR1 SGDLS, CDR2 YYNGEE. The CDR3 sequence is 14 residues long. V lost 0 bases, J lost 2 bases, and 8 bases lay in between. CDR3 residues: CASSVDQGNYGYTF. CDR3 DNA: TGTGCCAGCAGCGTAGACCAGGGAAACTATGGCTACACCTTC.

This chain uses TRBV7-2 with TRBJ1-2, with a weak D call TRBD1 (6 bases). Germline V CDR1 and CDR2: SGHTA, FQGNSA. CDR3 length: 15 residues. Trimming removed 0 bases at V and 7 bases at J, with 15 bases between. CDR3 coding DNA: TGTGCCAGCAGCTTAGCTCCGGGGCAGGGGCTTGGCTACACCTTC. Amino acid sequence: CASSLAPGQGLGYTF. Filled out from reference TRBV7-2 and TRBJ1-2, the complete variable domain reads GAGVSQSPSNKVTEKGKDVELRCDPISGHTALYWYRQSLGQGLEFLIYFQGNSAPDKSGLPSDRFSAERTGGSVSTLTIQRTQQEDSAVYLCASSLAPGQGLGYTFGSGTRLTVV.

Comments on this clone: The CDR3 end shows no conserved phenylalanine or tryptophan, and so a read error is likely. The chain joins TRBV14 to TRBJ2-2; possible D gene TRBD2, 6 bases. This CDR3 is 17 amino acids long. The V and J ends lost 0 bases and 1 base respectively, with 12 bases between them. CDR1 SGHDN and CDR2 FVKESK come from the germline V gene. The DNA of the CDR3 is TGTGCCAGCAGCCAAGACTTGGGACTCGAGAACACCGGGGAGCTGTTTTGT. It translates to CASSQDLGLENTGELFC.

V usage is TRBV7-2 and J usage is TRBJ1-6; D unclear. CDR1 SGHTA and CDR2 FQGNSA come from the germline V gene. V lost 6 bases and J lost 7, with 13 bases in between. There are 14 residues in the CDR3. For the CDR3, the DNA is TGTGCCAGCAGGACGGACCTCTCCAATTCACCCCTCCACTTT. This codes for CASRTDLSNSPLHF.

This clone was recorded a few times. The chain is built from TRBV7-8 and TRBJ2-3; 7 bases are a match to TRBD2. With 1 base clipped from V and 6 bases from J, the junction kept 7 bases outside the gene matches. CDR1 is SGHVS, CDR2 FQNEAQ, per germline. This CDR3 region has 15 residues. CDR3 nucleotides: TGTGCCAGCAGCTTAGGGGGGGGAGGTCTGGATACGCAGTATTTT. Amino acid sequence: CASSLGGGGLDTQYF.

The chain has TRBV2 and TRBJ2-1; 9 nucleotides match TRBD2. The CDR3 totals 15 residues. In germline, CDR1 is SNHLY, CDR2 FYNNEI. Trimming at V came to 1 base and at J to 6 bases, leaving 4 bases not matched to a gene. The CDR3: CASSEGVSGGNEQFF. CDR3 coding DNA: TGTGCCAGCAGTGAAGGGGTTAGCGGGGGCAATGAGCAGTTCTTC.

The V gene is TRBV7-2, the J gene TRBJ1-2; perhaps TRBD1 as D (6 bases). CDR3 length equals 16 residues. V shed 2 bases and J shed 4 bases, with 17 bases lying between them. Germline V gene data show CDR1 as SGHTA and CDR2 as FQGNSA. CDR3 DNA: TGTGCCAGCAGCTTAAATTGGGGGGGCGCCGGCTATGGCTACACCTTC. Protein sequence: CASSLNWGGAGYGYTF.